These 26 T cell receptor beta chains came from one sample sequenced in a study of OX40 agonist ivuxolimab in advanced cancers. The table came from immunoSEQ multiplex PCR; TCRdb's copy has only in-frame clones and leaves some out. The sample lists some 21,000 clones, approximately 80% occurring once. The specimen comprised CD4+ or CD8+ T cells sorted from blood, sampled in a trial of the OX40 agonist ivuxolimab. The receptors come from an adult with an advanced solid tumor such as melanoma, head and neck, liver or kidney cancer.

This sequence joins TRBV7-9 and TRBJ2-3; 10 nucleotides agree with TRBD1. The CDR3 totals 16 residues. Unmatched junction bases numbered 8, after V lost 6 bases and J lost 2 bases. Germline V gene sequence: CDR1 SEHNR, CDR2 FQNEAQ (reference sequence). The CDR3 here is CASRPAGTGDTDTQYF. CDR3 DNA: TGTGCCAGCAGACCGGCCGGGACAGGGGACACAGATACGCAGTATTTT.

This clone is a singleton in its sample. The CDR3 DNA is TGCGCCAGCAGCCAAGAAGGGACAGGGGTTTCCGGGGAGCTGTTTTTT. Its protein product is CASSQEGTGVSGELFF. V is TRBV4-1 and J is TRBJ2-2; 10 bases match TRBD1. CDR1 and CDR2 (germline): MGHRA, YSYEKL. The CDR3 is 16 residues long. Trimming removed 0 bases from V and 6 bases from J; junction bases left unmatched: 4.

The chain employs TRBV27 and TRBJ2-1; no clear D gene. From germline, CDR1 is MNHEY and CDR2 SMNVEV (reference sequence). Trimming removed 2 bases at V and 0 bases at J, with 11 bases between. This CDR3 comprises 16 residues. The CDR3 DNA follows: TGTGCCAGCAGTTTACGCGGCGGTCTCTCCTACAATGAGCAGTTCTTC. It yields the protein CASSLRGGLSYNEQFF.

This clone has only a few counts. V usage is TRBV7-9 and J usage is TRBJ2-1, with 11 nucleotides matching TRBD2. After removal of 8 bases from V and 10 bases from J, the junction contained 19 bases not matched to a gene. Germline lookup yields CDR1 SEHNR and CDR2 FQNEAQ (reference sequence). This CDR3 is built from 17 residues. For the CDR3, the DNA is TGTGCCAGCCCGAGCCCCCTAGGTCTAGCGGGAGGATGGGAGCAGTTCTTC. It is translated as CASPSPLGLAGGWEQFF.

The chain combines TRBV14 with TRBJ2-6, with D perhaps matching TRBD1 (6 bases). Looked up from germline, CDR1 is SGHDN and CDR2 is FVKESK. Trimming shortened V by 5 bases and J by 4 bases, and 24 bases separated the two germline ends. This CDR3 has 19 residues. CDR3 residues: CASSLTGHPLALGANVLTF. In DNA form, the CDR3 reads TGTGCCAGCAGCTTAACGGGACACCCTCTGGCTCTGGGGGCCAACGTCCTGACTTTC.

This clone was picked up one time. V and J are TRBV6-1 and TRBJ2-7; D is tentatively TRBD1 or TRBD2 (5 bases each). The CDR3 is 12 amino acids. Trimming shortened V by 5 bases and J by 4 bases, and 9 bases separated the two germline ends. Germline V gene data show CDR1 as MNHNS and CDR2 as SASEGT. DNA for the CDR3: TGTGCCAGCAGTTGGGGACGGTACGAGCAGTACTTC. This sequence encodes CASSWGRYEQYF.

V is TRBV7-7 and J is TRBJ1-6; no clear D. The length of the CDR3 is 13 residues. Trimming took off 1 base at V and 10 bases at J, with 8 bases between the two ends. Per germline, CDR1 SSHAT and CDR2 FNYEAQ (reference sequence). The CDR3 sequence is CASSLGGGSPLHF. The CDR3 region has the DNA TGTGCCAGCAGCTTAGGCGGTGGCTCACCCCTCCACTTT.

The chain recombines TRBV11-3 with TRBJ2-5; tentative D call: TRBD1 (5 bases). The CDR3 length is 14 residues. The ends were cut back, 6 bases at V and 2 bases at J, with 13 bases in the middle. Germline lookup yields CDR1 SGHNT and CDR2 YENEEA. The CDR3 is CASSKGREQETQYF. CDR3 DNA sequence: TGTGCCAGCAGTAAGGGCAGGGAACAAGAGACCCAGTACTTC.

This chain joins TRBV28 and TRBJ2-1; TRBD2 aligns across 11 bases. The CDR3 is 17 amino acids. V dropped 6 bases and J dropped 1; count of bases not matched to a gene: 8. CDR1 is MDHEN, CDR2 SYDVKM, per germline. This CDR3 reads CASSSPGLAASYNEQFF. CDR3 sequence (DNA): TGTGCCAGCAGCAGCCCGGGACTAGCGGCTTCCTACAATGAGCAGTTCTTC.

The gene calls are TRBV7-9 and TRBJ2-1; D is ambiguous. Germline CDR1 is SEHNR and CDR2 is FQNEAQ (reference sequence). This CDR3 is 13 amino acids long. V lost 5 bases and J 5 bases, leaving 10 bases between the germline ends. DNA of the CDR3: TGTGCCAGCAGCATGGACGAAGACAATGAGCAGTTCTTC. It is translated as CASSMDEDNEQFF.

The CDR3 DNA follows: TGTGCCAGCAGCGCGGGGACTCCAGTCGATGAGCAGTTCTTC. Its translation is CASSAGTPVDEQFF. The V gene is TRBV9, the J gene TRBJ2-1; D is possibly TRBD2 (6 bases). The CDR3 sequence is 14 residues long. With 3 bases removed from V and 8 bases from J, the gap between germline ends came to 15 bases. Germline V CDR1 and CDR2: SGDLS, YYNGEE.

The chain carries TRBV9 and TRBJ2-1; 9 bases agree with TRBD2. The CDR3 contains 14 residues. V shed 4 bases, J shed 5 bases, and the junction held 4 bases outside the gene matches. Germline V lookup: CDR1 SGDLS, CDR2 YYNGEE. CDR3 sequence: CASSLAGVNNEQFF. The CDR3 nucleotides are TGTGCCAGCAGCTTAGCGGGGGTAAACAATGAGCAGTTCTTC.

The chain recombines TRBV11-2 with TRBJ2-7; 12 positions match TRBD2. This CDR3 spans 16 amino acids. Losses at the gene ends were 3 bases for V and 4 bases for J; bases not matched to a gene: 7. Germline CDR1 SGHAT, CDR2 FQNNGV. Here the CDR3 reads CASSFRLAGEVYEQYF. For the CDR3, the DNA is TGTGCCAGCAGCTTTCGACTAGCGGGAGAGGTTTACGAGCAGTACTTC.

V and J are TRBV5-1 and TRBJ2-3, with TRBD1 identical over 10 bases. This CDR3 contains 18 residues. The trim removed 1 base at V and 0 bases at J, leaving 8 bases unmatched. The germline V gene encodes CDR1 SGHRS and CDR2 YFSETQ. CDR3 DNA sequence: TGCGCCAGCAGCTTGTGGGGACAGGGGTCTACTAGCACAGATACGCAGTATTTT. The encoded protein is CASSLWGQGSTSTDTQYF.

The V and J genes are TRBV28 and TRBJ2-1; D not certain. This CDR3 is built from 13 residues. V was pared by 2 bases and J by 7 bases, with 9 bases between. Germline-derived CDR1 and CDR2 are MDHEN and SYDVKM. The CDR3 loop reads CASSLGVGNEQFF. The DNA for the CDR3 is TGTGCCAGCAGTTTAGGTGTGGGGAATGAGCAGTTCTTC.

V usage is TRBV4-2 and J usage is TRBJ2-5; 15 nucleotides align to TRBD2. CDR1 and CDR2 from the germline V gene are LGHNA and YNFKEQ. The CDR3 covers 22 residues. J was trimmed by 1 base and V by 0 bases; bases with no gene match: 15. The CDR3 nucleotides read TGTGCCAGCAGCCAAGATCCTCGTCAAGGACTAGCGGGGGGGCGGCCCCAAGAGACCCAGTACTTC. This translates into CASSQDPRQGLAGGRPQETQYF.

The chain recombines TRBV27 with TRBJ2-2; D gene uncertain. The CDR3 is 13 amino acids. CDR1 and CDR2 (germline): MNHEY, SMNVEV (reference sequence). Trimming pared 5 bases from V and 4 bases from J, leaving 8 bases between. The CDR3 sequence: CASSQQTTGELFF. In DNA, the CDR3 is TGTGCCAGCAGTCAACAGACCACCGGGGAGCTGTTTTTT.

This chain links TRBV11-2 with TRBJ2-3; possibly TRBD1 or TRBD2 for D (6 bases each). Trimming removed 5 bases from V and 0 bases from J, with 12 bases in between. Germline CDR1 and CDR2: SGHAT and FQNNGV. CDR3 length equals 15 residues. The CDR3 reads CASSNREASTDTQYF. The DNA for the CDR3 is TGTGCCAGCAGCAACAGGGAGGCTAGCACAGATACGCAGTATTTT.

This clone showed up just a few times. The chain combines TRBV27 with TRBJ1-2; 12 nucleotides agree with TRBD1. The CDR3 sequence is 16 residues long. Germline CDR1 reads MNHEY; CDR2 reads SMNVEV (reference sequence). Losses at the gene ends were 2 bases for V and 4 bases for J; bases not matched to a gene: 5. CDR3 in amino acids: CASSLGGTGGIYGYTF. The CDR3 bases are TGTGCCAGCAGTTTAGGGGGGACAGGGGGCATCTATGGCTACACCTTC.

This chain uses TRBV19 with TRBJ2-1; possibly TRBD1 or TRBD2 for D (7 bases each). Germline loops: CDR1 LNHDA, CDR2 SQIVND (reference sequence). V was pared by 7 bases and J by 4 bases, with 14 bases between. The CDR3 spans 14 residues. Written as DNA, the CDR3 is TGTGCCAGTAAGGTGCAGGGGGGGTACAATGAGCAGTTCTTC. This translates into CASKVQGGYNEQFF.

This sequence joins TRBV6-5 and TRBJ1-3; D is unclear. Germline-derived CDR1 and CDR2 are MNHEY and SVGAGI. The CDR3 totals 14 residues. V lost 0 bases and J 2 bases, leaving 5 bases between the germline ends. The chain's CDR3 is CASSYSKTGNTIYF. The CDR3, as DNA: TGTGCCAGCAGTTACTCGAAAACTGGAAACACCATATATTTT.

The J gene is TRBJ2-2, the V gene TRBV6-1; D is uncertain. CDR1 MNHNS and CDR2 SASEGT come from the germline V gene. CDR3 length equals 12 residues. The V and J ends lost 6 bases and 6 bases respectively, with 8 bases between them. The CDR3, as DNA: TGTGCCAGCAGAAGGATATCCGGGGAGCTGTTTTTT. It specifies CASRRISGELFF.

This chain uses TRBV19 with TRBJ2-2; tentative D call: TRBD1 (7 bases). Germline lookup yields CDR1 LNHDA and CDR2 SQIVND (reference sequence). This CDR3 spans 14 amino acids. Trimming took 5 bases from V and 5 from J, leaving 12 bases between them. This CDR3 is CASSFQGGTGELFF. The CDR3 bases are TGTGCCAGTAGTTTTCAGGGGGGTACCGGGGAGCTGTTTTTT.

This clone has just one count. This rearrangement joins TRBV7-2 to TRBJ1-5; a weak D match, TRBD1 (5 bases). The CDR3 contains 15 residues. Trimming removed 4 bases from V and 0 bases from J, with 10 bases in between. Germline V gene data show CDR1 as SGHTA and CDR2 as FQGNSA. CDR3 region: CASSWDGNSNQPQHF. The DNA for the CDR3 is TGTGCCAGCAGCTGGGACGGCAATAGCAATCAGCCCCAGCATTTT.

The J gene is TRBJ1-2, the V gene TRBV19, with 9 bases lining up with TRBD1. Germline V gene lookup returns CDR1 LNHDA and CDR2 SQIVND (reference sequence). V lost 7 bases, J lost 8 bases, and 14 bases stayed unmatched. The CDR3 spans 15 residues. The CDR3 loop reads CASISPGQGWEGYTF. The DNA for the CDR3 is TGTGCCAGTATCAGCCCGGGACAGGGATGGGAAGGCTACACCTTC.

V is TRBV29-1 and J is TRBJ2-5, with D possibly being TRBD1 (5 bases). Germline V gives CDR1 SQVTM, CDR2 ANQGSEA. The CDR3 sequence is 14 residues long. Trimming stripped 2 bases from V and 5 bases from J, with 15 bases between. CDR3 amino acids: CSVEFPRVAETQYF. The DNA of the CDR3 is TGCAGCGTTGAATTTCCCAGGGTCGCCGAGACCCAGTACTTC.